This T cell receptor (beta chain) was obtained from a study of high-grade serous ovarian cancer treatment subgroups. Overall study: Mean per sample: around 13,000 reads, around 7,100 unique TCR beta rearrangements. Study observations and caveats: Repertoire analysis covered CDR3 alone, not CDR1 or CDR2. Different patients shared almost no repertoire; same-patient tumors shared about 0.1 to 0.8.

The table came from immunoSEQ multiplex PCR; TCRdb's copy has only in-frame clones and leaves some out. The table includes fewer than 8,500 clones, more than 65% detected once. Tumor tissue was taken before any definitive surgery or chemotherapy was given. Per the germline V gene, CDR1 is SGHRS and CDR2 is YFSETQ. This CDR3 spans 16 amino acids. V lost 3 bases, J lost 3 bases, and 18 bases lay in between. The table lists this clone with a count of one. Its antigen is undetermined. The clonotype was recovered from a human donor with high-grade serous ovarian cancer. The sequenced sample consisted of tumor tissue. This chain links TRBV5-1 with TRBJ1-2; no clear D gene. The DNA for the CDR3 is TGCGCCAGCAGCTGGGCTTCGGCTGCGAATGACTATGGCTACACCTTC. Amino acids: CASSWASAANDYGYTF.